This TCR beta chain was found in a study of cytomegalovirus exposure and HLA in healthy donors. Study outcomes and limitations: Beyond CMV serostatus, there was no information to go on about immune exposure. It was about 150 TCR beta chains that were listed as cytomegalovirus-associated. An ancestry cluster, one associated with Asian ancestry, reportedly showed fewer N-insertions than the approximately 720-donor mean in a later analysis.

PCR involved 60 Vbeta and 13 Jbeta primers. Measured with immunoSEQ multiplex PCR; TCRdb has only the in-frame clones, and not every one. Found here are roughly 120,000 clones, roughly four fifths of them singletons; the top ten hold around 23%. As regards this clone: Its target is unknown.

The CDR3 is 15 amino acids. The trim removed 4 bases at V and 2 bases at J, leaving 7 bases unmatched. Germline values: CDR1 SGHNT, CDR2 YYREEE (reference sequence). The TCR sequence derives from a man aged 25 to 40 in good health and CMV-seropositive. The chain recombines TRBV5-4 with TRBJ2-5; 8 nucleotides match TRBD1. Sample: PBMCs. CDR3 coding DNA: TGTGCCAGCAGCCGTGCCGGGACAGGACAAGAGACCCAGTACTTC. Protein sequence: CASSRAGTGQETQYF.